This T cell receptor beta chain came from a study of post-analysis software for immune sequencing data. This clonotype showed up just once. What it binds is not known. Each TCR beta cDNA library carried unique molecular identifiers. TCRdb used MiXCR to reprocess the PCR reads, holding one entry per CDR3 protein. The data contain some 890,000 distinct CDR3 sequences, approximately 53% of them singletons. Whole-study findings and limits: Relative to controls, patients had about five TRBV segments at higher frequency, with TRBV5-6, TRBV5-1 and TRBV20-1 among these.

Between the trimmed V and J ends, which lost 2 bases and 8 bases, there was a span of 15 bases. This CDR3 spans 15 amino acids. CDR1 is SGHTA, CDR2 FQGNSA, per germline. The sequence was obtained from a girl aged 10 to 17 with multiple sclerosis. The specimen was blood. The chain links TRBV7-2 to TRBJ1-4; perhaps TRBD1 as D (5 bases). The CDR3 region has the DNA TGTGCCAGCAGCTTAATATCCGGGACGGGCGAAAAACTGTTTTTT. Translation: CASSLISGTGEKLFF.